The rows below give T cell receptor beta chains drawn from one sample of a study of blood T cell repertoires in COVID-19. Profiled with immunoSEQ multiplex PCR; TCRdb holds only in-frame clones, not every one. The table has about 200,000 clones, roughly 91% seen once; the top ten hold roughly 6%. The sequencing sample was made of peripheral blood. These receptors were taken from a man aged 40-49 years with active or convalescent COVID-19. Each CDR3 is given with its conserved first and last residue. The D gene is left open where the match is weak. Clone size is not always given. Where it is, it says once, few, many or a class for expanded clones.

size | D | J | V | CDR3 | DNA
- | TRBD1 | TRBJ2-7 | TRBV7-6 | CASSRAGTGGEYEQYF | TGTGCCAGCAGCCGGGCTGGGACAGGCGGGGAGTACGAGCAGTACTTC
- | - | TRBJ1-2 | TRBV28 | CASSFTHSQGTNYGYTF | TGTGCCAGCAGTTTCACCCATTCCCAGGGAACTAACTATGGCTACACCTTC
- | TRBD1 | TRBJ1-1 | TRBV6-5 | CASSYSTGVAEAFF | TGTGCCAGCAGTTACTCGACAGGGGTGGCTGAAGCTTTCTTT
few | TRBD1 | TRBJ2-7 | TRBV7-9 | CASSPQGTYEQYF | TGTGCCAGCAGCCCACAGGGGACCTACGAGCAGTACTTC
- | TRBD1 | TRBJ2-1 | TRBV7-2 | CASRATGSSYNEQFF | TGTGCCAGCAGAGCGACAGGGAGCTCCTACAATGAGCAGTTCTTC
few | - | TRBJ2-5 | TRBV6-5 | CASRDTGKETQYF | TGTGCCAGCAGGGACACAGGGAAAGAGACCCAGTACTTC
- | - | TRBJ2-7 | TRBV5-1 | CASSLGPGTYEQYF | TGCGCCAGCAGCTTGGGACCAGGAACCTACGAGCAGTACTTC
- | - | TRBJ1-3 | TRBV2 | CASSGAGSGNTIYF | TGTGCCAGCAGTGGGGCGGGGTCCGGAAACACCATATATTTT
- | - | TRBJ1-2 | TRBV27 | CASSWSVTGPGYTF | TGTGCCAGCAGTTGGTCCGTAACAGGGCCTGGCTACACCTTC
- | TRBD2 | TRBJ2-3 | TRBV30 | CAWSVGLAGGGDTQYF | TGTGCCTGGAGTGTCGGACTAGCGGGAGGAGGGGATACGCAGTATTTT
- | TRBD1 | TRBJ1-5 | TRBV6-5 | CASSRDRGQPQHF | TGTGCCAGCAGCCGGGACAGGGGCCAGCCCCAGCATTTT
few | TRBD1 | TRBJ2-7 | TRBV11-1 | CASKTGHEQYF | TGTGCCAGTAAGACAGGGCACGAGCAGTACTTC
- | - | TRBJ2-7 | TRBV7-2 | CASSLEAGLLVTYEQYF | TGTGCCAGCAGCTTAGAGGCAGGGCTGCTAGTAACCTACGAGCAGTACTTC
- | TRBD1 | TRBJ2-3 | TRBV25-1 | CASSYPGQGWDTQYF | TGTGCCAGCAGTTATCCGGGACAGGGGTGGGATACGCAGTATTTT
- | - | TRBJ2-1 | TRBV24-1 | CATNRGGNDEQFF | TGTGCCACCAATCGAGGTGGAAATGATGAGCAGTTCTTC
- | - | TRBJ2-7 | TRBV5-6 | CASSLEGVSNEQYF | TGTGCCAGCAGCTTGGAGGGGGTCAGTAACGAGCAGTACTTC
- | - | TRBJ1-2 | TRBV7-3 | CASSLSPGYGYTF | TGTGCCAGCAGCTTATCTCCAGGCTATGGCTACACCTTC
- | TRBD1 | TRBJ2-5 | TRBV11-3 | CASSSDRALETQYF | TGTGCCAGCAGCTCGGACAGGGCCCTAGAGACCCAGTACTTC
- | - | TRBJ2-7 | TRBV27 | CASASWYEQYF | TGTGCCAGCGCTAGTTGGTACGAGCAGTACTTC
- | TRBD1 | TRBJ1-2 | TRBV7-2 | CASSLGGRGRYGYTF | TGTGCCAGCAGCTTAGGTGGCAGGGGGCGTTATGGCTACACCTTC
- | TRBD2 | TRBJ2-3 | TRBV6-2/TRBV6-3 | CASSFYGGSTDTQYF | TGTGCCAGCAGTTTCTACGGGGGGAGCACAGATACGCAGTATTTT
- | - | TRBJ2-1 | TRBV12-5 | CASGLNPGHINEQFF | TGTGCTAGTGGTTTGAACCCGGGACATATCAATGAGCAGTTCTTC
once | - | TRBJ2-7 | TRBV5-1 | CASSLQRSSYEQYF | TGCGCCAGCAGCTTGCAGCGGAGCTCCTACGAGCAGTACTTC
- | TRBD1 | TRBJ2-7 | TRBV6-6 | CASRKGQGHEQYF | TGTGCCAGCAGGAAAGGACAGGGCCACGAGCAGTACTTC
- | - | TRBJ1-3 | TRBV2 | CASRAQGFSGNTIYF | TGTGCCAGCAGGGCGCAGGGGTTCTCCGGAAACACCATATATTTT
- | TRBD1 | TRBJ1-5 | TRBV5-1 | CASSPGEQGALGNQPQHF | TGCGCCAGCAGCCCCGGCGAACAGGGGGCCTTGGGTAATCAGCCCCAGCATTTT
once | - | TRBJ1-4 | TRBV7-2 | CASTLGGRDNEKLFF | TGTGCCAGCACCCTAGGGGGACGGGATAATGAAAAACTGTTTTTT
- | - | TRBJ2-3 | TRBV9 | CASSVHQGTDTQYF | TGTGCCAGCAGCGTCCATCAGGGCACAGATACGCAGTATTTT
- | - | TRBJ1-1 | TRBV19 | CASSTGQNTEAFF | TGTGCCAGTAGCACCGGACAGAACACTGAAGCTTTCTTT
- | - | TRBJ1-1 | TRBV18 | CASSPPFPMNTEAFF | TGTGCCAGCTCACCACCCTTCCCTATGAACACTGAAGCTTTCTTT
once | TRBD1 | TRBJ1-1 | TRBV30 | CAWSPQGAGTEAFF | TGTGCCTGGAGCCCTCAGGGGGCCGGCACTGAAGCTTTCTTT
- | TRBD1 | TRBJ1-4 | TRBV18 | CASSAWTGEEEKLFF | TGTGCCAGCTCAGCATGGACAGGGGAGGAAGAAAAACTGTTTTTT
few | - | TRBJ2-3 | TRBV7-9 | CASSLVGTDTQYF | TGTGCCAGCAGCTTAGTAGGCACAGATACGCAGTATTTT
- | - | TRBJ1-4 | TRBV27 | CASSPPGRWEKLFF | TGTGCCAGCAGTCCACCGGGTCGTTGGGAAAAACTGTTTTTT
- | - | TRBJ1-3 | TRBV19 | CASSIIAEYSGNTIYF | TGTGCCAGCAGTATTATTGCGGAATACTCTGGAAACACCATATATTTT
- | - | TRBJ1-2 | TRBV6-2/TRBV6-3 | CASSYSQGNYGYTF | TGTGCCAGCAGTTACTCACAGGGAAACTATGGCTACACCTTC
- | - | TRBJ1-5 | TRBV19 | CASSGSTGNQPQHF | TGTGCCAGTAGTGGGTCGACAGGTAATCAGCCCCAGCATTTT
- | - | TRBJ1-3 | TRBV3-1/TRBV3-2 | CASSQGHLNTIYF | TGTGCCAGCAGCCAGGGACACTTAAACACCATATATTTT
- | TRBD1 | TRBJ1-3 | TRBV3-1/TRBV3-2 | CASSRQGPSGNTIYF | TGTGCCAGCAGCCGACAGGGACCCTCTGGAAACACCATATATTTT
- | - | TRBJ1-5 | TRBV28 | CASARQLNQPQHF | TGTGCCAGCGCCCGACAGCTCAATCAGCCCCAGCATTTT
- | - | TRBJ1-5 | TRBV19 | CASSIRRTGGSGNQPQHF | TGTGCCAGTAGTATTAGGAGGACGGGGGGGTCTGGAAATCAGCCCCAGCATTTT
- | - | TRBJ1-3 | TRBV7-9 | CASSSNRHSGNTIYF | TGTGCCAGCAGCTCTAACAGACACTCTGGAAACACCATATATTTT
- | TRBD2 | TRBJ2-1 | TRBV19 | CASSIAGGVYNEQFF | TGTGCCAGTAGTATAGCGGGAGGAGTCTACAATGAGCAGTTCTTC
few | - | TRBJ1-1 | TRBV12-3/TRBV12-4 | CASSLFPGEAFF | TGTGCCAGCAGTTTATTTCCCGGTGAAGCTTTCTTT
- | - | TRBJ1-6 | TRBV7-2 | CASSQYMGGVGSPLHF | TGTGCCAGCAGTCAATACATGGGGGGGGTAGGTTCACCCCTCCACTTT
- | - | TRBJ1-6 | TRBV9 | CASSSPLSPLHF | TGTGCCAGCAGCTCTCCTCTTTCACCCCTCCACTTT
- | TRBD2 | TRBJ2-7 | TRBV4-1 | CASSQFLIAGTYEQYF | TGCGCCAGCAGCCAATTTTTAATAGCGGGAACCTACGAGCAGTACTTC
- | - | TRBJ1-3 | TRBV11-2 | CASSLGTGLTRNTIYF | TGTGCCAGCAGCTTAGGCACGGGGTTAACCAGAAACACCATATATTTT
- | - | TRBJ1-3 | TRBV18 | CASSPVQAVSGNTIYF | TGTGCCAGCTCACCCGTACAGGCCGTCTCTGGAAACACCATATATTTT
few | - | TRBJ1-1 | TRBV19 | CASSIGRQGEAFF | TGTGCCAGTAGTATTGGGCGGCAGGGCGAGGCTTTCTTT
- | TRBD1 | TRBJ2-4 | TRBV5-1 | CASSLGQGRFGIQYF | TGCGCCAGCAGCTTGGGACAGGGTCGTTTCGGCATTCAGTACTTC
- | - | TRBJ2-2 | TRBV6-4 | CASSDWTGGELFF | TGTGCCAGCAGTGATTGGACTGGCGGGGAGCTGTTTTTT
- | TRBD1 | TRBJ1-6 | TRBV6-6 | CASSRLKPPTGGGSPLHF | TGTGCCAGCAGTCGGCTAAAACCCCCGACAGGGGGTGGTTCACCCCTCCACTTT
- | TRBD1 | TRBJ1-6 | TRBV19 | CASSIRGLNSPLHF | TGTGCCAGTAGTATCAGGGGGCTCAATTCACCCCTCCACTTT
- | TRBD2 | TRBJ2-1 | TRBV6-2/TRBV6-3 | CASSAGTSGRYNEQFF | TGTGCCAGCAGTGCCGGGACTAGCGGGAGGTACAATGAGCAGTTCTTC
- | TRBD1 | TRBJ1-5 | TRBV7-8 | CASTELRDRGPINQPQHF | TGTGCCAGCACCGAGCTCCGGGACAGGGGACCTATCAATCAGCCCCAGCATTTT